The 13 T cell receptor beta chains below all came from one sample that was sequenced in a study of cytomegalovirus exposure and HLA in healthy donors. 60 Vbeta and 13 Jbeta primers were used in PCR. Method: immunoSEQ multiplex PCR; TCRdb's copy keeps in-frame clones and lacks some. The sample carries 93,000 or so clones, 65% to 85% recorded once. Sequenced material: PBMCs. These receptors all stem from a man aged 50 to 60 in good health and CMV-seropositive.

The V and J genes are TRBV19 and TRBJ2-1; D perhaps matches TRBD1 (5 bases). Germline V lookup: CDR1 LNHDA, CDR2 SQIVND (reference sequence). This CDR3 is built from 17 residues. The V end lost 1 base, the J end lost 5 bases, and 18 bases lay between the germline ends. CDR3 sequence (DNA): TGTGCCAGTAGTATAGGGCTGAAGGGGAAATGGGACAATGAGCAGTTCTTC. This sequence encodes CASSIGLKGKWDNEQFF.

The V call is TRBV7-8, the J call TRBJ2-3; D is possibly TRBD1 (6 bases). CDR1 is SGHVS and CDR2 is FQNEAQ in the germline V gene. This CDR3 has 13 amino acids. The V gene lost 8 bases and the J gene lost 3 bases, with 12 bases spanning the gap. The CDR3: CASGTGFTDTQYF. CDR3 sequence (DNA): TGTGCCAGCGGAACAGGGTTTACAGATACGCAGTATTTT.

This clone was observed a single time. The rearrangement links TRBV9 to TRBJ2-3; 7 positions agree with TRBD2. After removal of 3 bases from V and 5 bases from J, the junction contained 15 bases not matched to a gene. The CDR3 runs 17 residues. Germline values: CDR1 SGDLS, CDR2 YYNGEE. The CDR3 nucleotides are TGTGCCAGCAGCGCCCCAGAGAGGGGAGGGCCTATAGATACGCAGTATTTT. This gives the protein CASSAPERGGPIDTQYF.

This clone was counted a few times. The rearrangement uses TRBV5-1 and TRBJ1-4; the D gene is possibly TRBD1 (6 bases). Germline V gene lookup returns CDR1 SGHRS and CDR2 YFSETQ. The CDR3 spans 17 residues. Between the trimmed V and J ends, which lost 3 bases and 7 bases, there was a span of 22 bases. The CDR3 sequence: CASSSGQMGRGLEKLFF. The CDR3 nucleotides are TGCGCCAGCAGCTCAGGACAGATGGGGCGAGGGCTTGAAAAACTGTTTTTT.

This clone is medium-sized. This sequence joins TRBV4-2 and TRBJ2-6; D perhaps matches TRBD1 (5 bases). The CDR3 runs 16 residues. Germline V gives CDR1 LGHNA, CDR2 YNFKEQ. Trimming left V 1 base short and J 0 bases short, with 7 bases between. Here the CDR3 reads CASSQVRGSGANVLTF. For the CDR3, the DNA is TGTGCCAGCAGCCAAGTAAGGGGCTCTGGGGCCAACGTCCTGACTTTC.

The J gene is TRBJ1-1, the V gene TRBV27; TRBD1 agrees at 8 bases. The trim removed 6 bases at V and 1 base at J, leaving 7 bases unmatched. Germline CDR1 is MNHEY and CDR2 is SMNVEV (reference sequence). This CDR3 has 15 residues. The CDR3 region has the DNA TGTGCCAGCAGACAGTCAGGGGGCTGGAACACTGAAGCTTTCTTT. Amino acids: CASRQSGGWNTEAFF.

V gene TRBV28 combines with J gene TRBJ1-1; 7 bases fit TRBD1. This CDR3 contains 15 residues. The junction had 8 bases not matched to a gene; V was cut back by 3 bases and J by 4 bases. Germline V gene sequence: CDR1 MDHEN, CDR2 SYDVKM. CDR3 DNA sequence: TGTGCCAGCAGTTTTCAGGGGGGCATGGGCACTGAAGCTTTCTTT. This encodes CASSFQGGMGTEAFF. Variable domain in full (rest from reference TRBV28 and TRBJ1-1): DVKVTQSSRYLVKRTGEKVFLECVQDMDHENMFWYRQDPGLGLRLIYFSYDVKMKEKGDIPEGYSVSREKKERFSLILESASTNQTSMYLCASSFQGGMGTEAFFGQGTRLTVV.

CDR3: CASSSRDRGDEKLFF. The CDR3 DNA reads TGTGCCAGCAGCAGCCGGGACAGGGGTGATGAAAAACTGTTTTTT. The chain employs TRBV7-2 and TRBJ1-4, with 10 positions matching TRBD1. J was trimmed by 6 bases and V by 5 bases; bases with no gene match: 6. Germline V CDR1 and CDR2: SGHTA, FQGNSA. This CDR3 region has 15 residues. The variable domain in full, with the rest retrieved from reference TRBV7-2 and TRBJ1-4, is GAGVSQSPSNKVTEKGKDVELRCDPISGHTALYWYRQSLGQGLEFLIYFQGNSAPDKSGLPSDRFSAERTGGSVSTLTIQRTQQEDSAVYLCASSSRDRGDEKLFFGSGTQLSVL.

The rearrangement uses TRBV7-9 and TRBJ2-1; the D gene is possibly TRBD2 (6 bases). Germline lookup yields CDR1 SEHNR and CDR2 FQNEAQ (reference sequence). Trimming took 1 base from V and 6 from J, leaving 16 bases between them. The CDR3 has 16 amino acids. The CDR3 reads CASSLVAGGARNEQFF. CDR3 bases: TGTGCCAGCAGCTTAGTAGCTGGCGGGGCTCGCAATGAGCAGTTCTTC.

This clone was seen more than once but under ten times. The V call is TRBV4-2, the J call TRBJ1-4; TRBD1 might be the D (5 bases). CDR1 is LGHNA and CDR2 is YNFKEQ in the germline V gene. With 5 bases removed from V and 7 bases from J, the gap between germline ends came to 11 bases. The CDR3 spans 13 residues. CDR3 loop: CASSTRQLEKLFF. The CDR3 DNA is TGTGCCAGCAGCACACGACAGCTTGAAAAACTGTTTTTT.

Turning to this clone: Other DNA sequences within the sample encode an identical CDR3. The V call is TRBV2, the J call TRBJ1-1; D not certain. Trimming removed 1 base at V and 1 base at J, with 4 bases between. CDR1 SNHLY and CDR2 FYNNEI come from the germline V gene. This CDR3 comprises 13 residues. The CDR3 sequence: CASSEDRNTEAFF. The DNA of the CDR3 is TGTGCCAGCAGTGAAGACAGGAACACTGAAGCTTTCTTT.

This clone was seen only a few times. The chain employs TRBV9 and TRBJ2-2; 7 bases line up with TRBD2. The J segment lost 2 bases and the V segment lost 4 bases, leaving 5 bases of the junction unmatched. The germline V gene encodes CDR1 SGDLS and CDR2 YYNGEE. The CDR3 runs to 15 residues. The chain's CDR3 is CASSPRDYNTGELFF. The DNA for the CDR3 is TGTGCCAGCAGCCCCAGGGACTACAACACCGGGGAGCTGTTTTTT.

This clone appeared a single time. This chain joins TRBV5-6 and TRBJ2-7; D unresolved. Between the trimmed V and J ends, which lost 2 bases and 4 bases, there was a span of 4 bases. Germline values: CDR1 SGHDT, CDR2 YYEEEE. The CDR3 extends over 11 amino acids. CDR3 sequence (DNA): TGTGCCAGCAGCTTTAATTACGAGCAGTACTTC. Translating it yields CASSFNYEQYF.